Each of the 22 T cell receptor beta chains below was sequenced from the same sample in a study of blood T cells in healthy people across ages. Together with a sample-barcoded 5' primer, a J-beta primer mix was included in a second PCR lasting about 7 to 12 cycles. TCRdb reprocessed the 5' RACE reads with MiXCR, giving one entry per CDR3 protein. This sample yields 1.4 million to 1.5 million distinct CDR3 sequences, of which about 43% are seen a single time; 7.9% belongs to the top ten. Sequenced input: blood. The receptors derive from a woman between 18 and 29 years old in good health.

The sample holds many counts of this clonotype. The chain joins TRBV24-1 to TRBJ2-5, with 7 bases matching TRBD1. V was clipped by 6 bases and J by 5 bases; unmatched bases: 8. Looked up from germline, CDR1 is KGHDR and CDR2 is SFDVKD. This CDR3 is built from 14 residues. The CDR3 loop reads CATSPGGSGETQYF. CDR3 sequence (DNA): TGTGCCACCAGTCCAGGGGGTTCCGGGGAGACCCAGTACTTC.

This clonotype was observed a single time. The chain employs TRBV25-1 and TRBJ1-2, with 10 bases identical to TRBD1. Germline CDR1 reads MGHDK; CDR2 reads SYGVNS. V was clipped by 2 bases and J by 7 bases; unmatched bases: 10. The CDR3 is 16 residues long. The CDR3 loop is CASSEVGGQGYSGYTF. In DNA, the CDR3 is TGTGCCAGCAGTGAAGTAGGGGGACAGGGGTACAGTGGCTACACCTTC.

V gene TRBV9 combines with J gene TRBJ1-2, with 9 positions matching TRBD1. The germline V gene has CDR1 SGDLS and CDR2 YYNGEE. The CDR3 has 15 residues. V lost 3 bases and J lost 7; bases outside the gene matches: 10. CDR3 residues: CASSGGTGLPFGYTF. Here the CDR3 DNA reads TGTGCCAGCAGCGGCGGGACAGGGCTCCCTTTTGGCTACACCTTC.

In this sample, this clonotype turned up a few times. The gene calls are TRBV12-3 or TRBV12-4 and TRBJ1-5; weak D call: TRBD1 (6 bases). Deletions cut 3 bases from V and 5 bases from J, with 14 bases between. The CDR3 has 15 amino acids. The CDR3 reads CASSFNREMDQPQHF. The CDR3 region has the DNA TGTGCCAGCAGTTTTAACAGGGAGATGGATCAGCCCCAGCATTTT.

This clonotype showed up just once. The chain carries TRBV21-1 and TRBJ2-1. TRBV21-1 is a documented pseudogene. The CDR3 contains 13 residues. The CDR3 here is CASSNPRDDEQFF. The DNA for the CDR3 is TGTGCCAGCAGCAACCCTAGGGACGATGAGCAGTTCTTC.

The genes are TRBV6-2 or TRBV6-3 and TRBJ1-5, with D perhaps TRBD1 (5 bases). Trimming pared 8 bases from V and 5 bases from J, leaving 22 bases between. This CDR3 region has 16 residues. The germline CDR1 and CDR2 sequences are MNHEY and SVGEGT. The CDR3 region is CASGPIGRFRDQPQHF. DNA of the CDR3: TGTGCCAGCGGCCCCATCGGGAGATTCAGGGATCAGCCCCAGCATTTT.

This clonotype has only a few counts. The chain links TRBV29-1 to TRBJ1-5; unclear D gene. Germline values: CDR1 SQVTM, CDR2 ANQGSEA. The CDR3 covers 13 residues. The V end was cut by 1 base, the J end by 7 bases, with 11 bases between. The CDR3 spells CSVEGPVGQPQHF. The DNA for the CDR3 is TGCAGCGTTGAAGGCCCCGTTGGCCAGCCCCAGCATTTT.

This clonotype has more than one count but fewer than ten. The CDR3 here is CASSFTPTDTQYF. As DNA, the CDR3 is TGTGCCAGCAGCTTTACCCCCACGGATACGCAGTATTTT. The gene calls are TRBV7-3 and TRBJ2-3; unclear D gene. V dropped 3 bases and J dropped 6 bases, with 10 bases sitting between them. The germline CDR1 and CDR2 sequences are SGHTA and FQGTGA. The CDR3 sequence is 13 residues long. The full variable domain, its missing parts supplied by reference TRBV7-3 and TRBJ2-3, is GAGVSQTPSNKVTEKGKYVELRCDPISGHTALYWYRQSLGQGPEFLIYFQGTGAADDSGLPNDRFFAVRPEGSVSTLKIQRTERGDSAVYLCASSFTPTDTQYFGPGTRLTVL.

J is TRBJ2-5 and V is TRBV2, with 12 nucleotides matching TRBD2. In germline, CDR1 is SNHLY, CDR2 FYNNEI. V shed 11 bases and J 3 bases; nucleotides not matched to a gene: 7. The CDR3 runs to 14 residues. The CDR3 region is CAAQLAGGKETQYF. The CDR3, as DNA: TGTGCCGCTCAACTAGCGGGGGGAAAAGAGACCCAGTACTTC.

The chain carries TRBV7-6 and TRBJ1-5, with TRBD1 as a possible D gene (6 bases). This CDR3 contains 14 residues. The germline V gene encodes CDR1 SGHVS and CDR2 FNYEAQ. Trimming removed 2 bases at V and 3 bases at J, with 8 bases between. The CDR3 nucleotides read TGTGCCAGCAGCTTATCAGGGGACAATCAGCCCCAGCATTTT. Protein product: CASSLSGDNQPQHF.

V and J are TRBV7-2 and TRBJ2-3, with 13 bases that match TRBD2. Germline CDR1 reads SGHTA; CDR2 reads FQGNSA. Unmatched junction bases numbered 9, after V lost 5 bases and J lost 4 bases. This CDR3 is built from 17 residues. Here the CDR3 reads CASSPGLAGSGADTQYF. The CDR3 DNA follows: TGTGCCAGCAGCCCGGGACTAGCGGGGTCCGGGGCAGATACGCAGTATTTT.

V usage is TRBV20-1 and J usage is TRBJ1-4; a possible D gene is TRBD1 (6 bases). CDR1 DFQATT and CDR2 SNEGSKA come from the germline V gene (reference sequence). This CDR3 is 16 amino acids long. V gave up 6 bases and J gave up 0 bases, with 17 bases separating them. The CDR3 bases are TGCAGTGCCCTAGGGGGGCAGGATGCAACTAATGAAAAACTGTTTTTT. It encodes CSALGGQDATNEKLFF.

This clonotype was seen a handful of times. The V and J genes are TRBV3-1 and TRBJ2-1; no reliable D call. The germline V gene encodes CDR1 LGHDT and CDR2 YNNKEL (reference sequence). The CDR3 loop spans 16 amino acids. Trimming took 6 bases from V and 3 from J, leaving 18 bases between them. CDR3 sequence reads: CASSPGRSLLYNEQFF. CDR3 DNA sequence: TGTGCCAGCAGTCCCGGCCGCTCCCTCCTCTACAATGAGCAGTTCTTC.

The chain carries TRBV20-1 and TRBJ2-7; a possible D gene is TRBD1 (6 bases). In germline, CDR1 is DFQATT, CDR2 SNEGSKA (reference sequence). Trimming took 4 bases from V and 3 from J, leaving 10 bases between them. The CDR3 has 12 amino acids. This CDR3 is CSATGQFYEQYF. CDR3 sequence (DNA): TGCAGTGCTACCGGACAGTTCTACGAGCAGTACTTC.

This clonotype has just a few counts. The chain recombines TRBV6-2 or TRBV6-3 with TRBJ1-1, with TRBD1 matching 9 bases. The germline V gene has CDR1 MNHEY and CDR2 SVGEGT. Trimming cost V 4 bases and J 4 bases; bases outside gene matches: 4. The CDR3 runs to 14 residues. The CDR3 DNA is TGTGCCAGCAGTTCGTTGACAGGGGGCACTGAAGCTTTCTTT. It encodes CASSSLTGGTEAFF.

The chain recombines TRBV18 with TRBJ2-6; D is unclear. The V end was cut by 4 bases, the J end by 1 base, with 8 bases between. This CDR3 contains 15 residues. Germline V gene data show CDR1 as KGHSH and CDR2 as LQKENI. The CDR3 bases are TGTGCCAGCTCACAGGCGCCGTCTGGGGCCAACGTCCTGACTTTC. It specifies CASSQAPSGANVLTF.

This chain connects TRBV6-2 or TRBV6-3 to TRBJ1-2; D unresolved. The V end lost 11 bases, the J end lost 2 bases, and 9 bases lay between the germline ends. The CDR3 consists of 11 residues. Looked up from germline, CDR1 is MNHEY and CDR2 is SVGEGT. CDR3 DNA: TGTGCCGCGGCAAGGAACTATGGCTACACCTTC. Translation gives CAAARNYGYTF.

The rearrangement joins TRBV30 to TRBJ1-4; perhaps TRBD1 as D (5 bases). V was cut by 3 bases and J by 6 bases, with 8 bases left in between. Germline V gives CDR1 GTSNPN, CDR2 SVGIG (reference sequence). CDR3 length equals 12 residues. CDR3 sequence (DNA): TGTGCCTGGAGCAAAGGGGATGAAAAACTGTTTTTT. Translated, it gives CAWSKGDEKLFF.

The V call is TRBV20-1, the J call TRBJ2-1; D could derive from TRBD1 or TRBD2 (5 bases each). Germline V lookup: CDR1 DFQATT, CDR2 SNEGSKA (reference sequence). The CDR3 has 12 amino acids. V shed 0 bases and J shed 15 bases, with 15 bases lying between them. CDR3 amino acids: CSARDGGKGRFF. The CDR3 DNA is TGCAGTGCTAGAGATGGGGGTAAGGGGAGGTTCTTC.

This clonotype was observed at least ten times. The chain links TRBV4-1 to TRBJ2-3; TRBD2 is a possible D gene (6 bases). Trimming cost V 3 bases and J 2 bases, with 18 bases left between them. This CDR3 spans 17 amino acids. The germline V gene has CDR1 MGHRA and CDR2 YSYEKL. The CDR3 loop is CASSQRGPPDYTDTQYF. As DNA, the CDR3 is TGCGCCAGCAGCCAGAGGGGTCCCCCGGACTACACAGATACGCAGTATTTT.

This chain links TRBV6-2 or TRBV6-3 with TRBJ2-1, with 10 bases matching TRBD2. The CDR3 covers 14 residues. The J segment lost 7 bases and the V segment lost 7 bases, leaving 7 bases of the junction unmatched. Germline V gene sequence: CDR1 MNHEY, CDR2 SVGEGT. CDR3 in DNA: TGTGCCAGCAAGGCTAGCGGGAGCGGAAATGAGCAGTTCTTC. Protein: CASKASGSGNEQFF.

In its sample, this clonotype was seen a few times. The chain couples TRBV6-6 to TRBJ2-3; TRBD2 aligns across 8 bases. This CDR3 is built from 13 residues. Trimming took 11 bases from V and 6 from J; bases not matched to a gene: 10. Germline-derived CDR1 and CDR2 are MNHNY and SVGAGI (reference sequence). In DNA, the CDR3 is TGTGCCTGCCAACCGGGGGGGCGGGATACGCAGTATTTT. Residues: CACQPGGRDTQYF.